Listed below are T cell receptor beta chains from one sample, sequenced in a study of vaccination and CD4 T cells after COVID-19. TCRdb processed the PCR reads anew with MiXCR; each CDR3 protein has one entry. The data show 9,500 to 15,000 distinct CDR3 sequences, with about 29% seen just once and 23% held by the top ten. These TCRs' antigens remain unknown. The source material was cultured CD4+ T cells from blood. The receptor source for this set is a human donor with COVID-19. Both conserved end residues are part of each CDR3. D genes are given only for firm matches. Clone size is not always given. Where it is, it says once, few, many or a class for expanded clones.

TGTGCCAGCAGCAAAATCGGGACAGGGTATAATTCACCCCTCCACTTT	CASSKIGTGYNSPLHF	TRBD1	TRBJ1-6	few	TRBV7-9
TGTGCCAGCGAAAGGGCCCGGACTGAAGCTTTCTTT	CASERARTEAFF	-	TRBJ1-1	few	TRBV6-1
TGCAGTGCTAGCCGGGACGGCCCCCAGCATTTT	CSASRDGPQHF	-	TRBJ1-5	-	TRBV20-1
TGTGCCAGTAGTATAAGGCGAAGCGGGGGGGCCGGGGAGCTGTTTTTT	CASSIRRSGGAGELFF	TRBD2	TRBJ2-2	-	TRBV19
TGCGCCAGCAGCCAAGAAGGACAGAGCTTTTCACCCCTCCACTTT	CASSQEGQSFSPLHF	-	TRBJ1-6	-	TRBV4-3
TGTGCCAGCAGCTTGTGGGGGTTGGGGAAGAACACTGAAGCTTTCTTT	CASSLWGLGKNTEAFF	-	TRBJ1-1	-	TRBV5-6
TGTGCCAGCAGTGACGACGCCAATCAGCCCCAGCATTTT	CASSDDANQPQHF	-	TRBJ1-5	-	TRBV2
TGTGCCAGCAGTCAACTAGGAACCAGCACAGATACGCAGTATTTT	CASSQLGTSTDTQYF	-	TRBJ2-3	-	TRBV6-1
TGTGCCACTGGATCGGCGAGCACAGATACGCAGTATTTT	CATGSASTDTQYF	-	TRBJ2-3	-	TRBV24-1
TGTGCCAGCAGTGATCACAGGGTCTATGGCTACACCTTC	CASSDHRVYGYTF	-	TRBJ1-2	-	TRBV6-1
TGCGCCAGCAGCTTGGGAACAAAACAGAACACCGGGGAGCTGTTTTTT	CASSLGTKQNTGELFF	-	TRBJ2-2	-	TRBV5-1
TGTGCCAGCAGTGCAGAAGGGGCGTCGAACACTGAAGCTTTCTTT	CASSAEGASNTEAFF	-	TRBJ1-1	few	TRBV6-1
TGTGCCAGCAGTGAATTTGGGGGTCAGCCCCAGCATTTT	CASSEFGGQPQHF	-	TRBJ1-5	-	TRBV25-1
TGTGCCATCACCCCGACTGAGAACACTGAAGCTTTCTTT	CAITPTENTEAFF	-	TRBJ1-1	-	TRBV10-3
TGTGCCGTCAGGGTACCGAATGGGGAAAAACTGTTTTTT	CAVRVPNGEKLFF	-	TRBJ1-4	-	TRBV27
TGTGCCAGCGGGGACAGGGGGCATCAGCCCCAGCATTTT	CASGDRGHQPQHF	TRBD1	TRBJ1-5	few	TRBV6-1
TGTGCCTGGAACGAGACTAGCGGGGGAATAGGCGAGCAGTACTTC	CAWNETSGGIGEQYF	TRBD2	TRBJ2-7	few	TRBV30
TGTGCCAGCAGCTGGGGATCAGCTCCGTACGAGCAGTACTTC	CASSWGSAPYEQYF	-	TRBJ2-7	-	TRBV11-2
TGCGCCAGCAGCCTCCAGCTTCAGGCGGCGAACACCGGGGAGCTGTTTTTT	CASSLQLQAANTGELFF	-	TRBJ2-2	-	TRBV4-3
TGCAGTGCTCAGGGGGGCTTCAACACCGGGGAGCTGTTTTTT	CSAQGGFNTGELFF	-	TRBJ2-2	few	TRBV20-1
TGTGCCAGCAGTTTAGGGGTAACGAGGGGCTACACCTTC	CASSLGVTRGYTF	-	TRBJ1-2	-	TRBV12-3/TRBV12-4
TGTGCCATCACCCCGGGACAGTCAAATACTAACTATGGCTACACCTTC	CAITPGQSNTNYGYTF	TRBD1	TRBJ1-2	few	TRBV10-3
TGTGCCAGCAGTTTTTATTCCAGGGCCGGCAATCAGCCCCAGCATTTT	CASSFYSRAGNQPQHF	-	TRBJ1-5	medium-sized	TRBV27
TGTGCCAGCTTAGGGACAGGGGCAAACACCATATATTTT	CASLGTGANTIYF	TRBD1	TRBJ1-3	few	TRBV28
TGTGCCAGCAGATCCGGAACAGGGACTCCTAATGAAAAACTGTTTTTT	CASRSGTGTPNEKLFF	-	TRBJ1-4	-	TRBV6-1
TGTGCCAGCAGGAGCCTAAGGGGGGGAAACACTGAAGCTTTCTTT	CASRSLRGGNTEAFF	-	TRBJ1-1	-	TRBV11-2
TGTGCCACCAGCAGAGATCAGGGCCGGTCACCCCTCCACTTT	CATSRDQGRSPLHF	-	TRBJ1-6	few	TRBV15
TGTGCCATCAGTGAGTCGCTGGGGGTTGGAAACACCATATATTTT	CAISESLGVGNTIYF	-	TRBJ1-3	-	TRBV10-3
TGTGCCAGCAGCTTTATTACAGGGGTTGCCAAAAACATTCAGTACTTC	CASSFITGVAKNIQYF	TRBD1	TRBJ2-4	-	TRBV5-8
TGTGCCAGCAGCTTAAACGGGCAGGACTTGAACGAGCAGTACTTC	CASSLNGQDLNEQYF	-	TRBJ2-7	few	TRBV7-3
TGTGCCATCAGTAATAGGCATGAGCAGTTCTTC	CAISNRHEQFF	-	TRBJ2-1	-	TRBV10-3
TGTGCCAGCAGCGTAGGGGCCCTTACAGATACGCAGTATTTT	CASSVGALTDTQYF	-	TRBJ2-3	few	TRBV9
TGTGCCAGCAATTACAGGGGCCGCTCCCCGTCCGGAGATACGCAGTATTTT	CASNYRGRSPSGDTQYF	TRBD1	TRBJ2-3	few	TRBV7-9
TGTGCCAGCCAGGACAGGAGGGTCGGGGACCCTGAAGCTTTCTTT	CASQDRRVGDPEAFF	TRBD1	TRBJ1-1	-	TRBV2
TGTGCCAGCAGACCTACAGGGGGCGGGGATACGCAGTATTTT	CASRPTGGGDTQYF	TRBD1	TRBJ2-3	-	TRBV11-2
TGTGCCAGCAGCTTTTTGGCGTTGCAGGGTGGGAGCAATCAGCCCCAGCATTTT	CASSFLALQGGSNQPQHF	-	TRBJ1-5	few	TRBV7-8
TGTGCCAGTAGTCCTCCGGGACGGGAGGGCTATGGCTACACCTTC	CASSPPGREGYGYTF	-	TRBJ1-2	few	TRBV19
TGCAGTGCTATTAGCGGGGTGGTCTACAATGAGCAGTTCTTC	CSAISGVVYNEQFF	TRBD2	TRBJ2-1	few	TRBV20-1
TGCGCCAGCAGCTTGGAGGGGACAGGGACCGGCCAGCCCCAGCATTTT	CASSLEGTGTGQPQHF	TRBD1	TRBJ1-5	-	TRBV5-1
TGCAGTGCTAGGGAAGTTGCCCGGGTGGGCGGGGAGCTGTTTTTT	CSAREVARVGGELFF	-	TRBJ2-2	few	TRBV20-1
TGTGCCAGCAGTTACAAGGGGCCCCAGCATTTT	CASSYKGPQHF	-	TRBJ1-5	-	TRBV6-2/TRBV6-3
TGTGCCAGCCCGACCCCCCCGACAGGGGAGAACACTGAAGCTTTCTTT	CASPTPPTGENTEAFF	TRBD1	TRBJ1-1	few	TRBV12-3/TRBV12-4
TGTGCCAGCAGTTCCCAGGGGGTTGTTAATGAAAAACTGTTTTTT	CASSSQGVVNEKLFF	TRBD1	TRBJ1-4	-	TRBV28
TGCAGTACCCAAGGACAGAATTATAATTCACCCCTCCACTTT	CSTQGQNYNSPLHF	-	TRBJ1-6	-	TRBV20-1
TGCAGCGTCACGGACGGATCGAGCTCCTACGAGCAGTACTTC	CSVTDGSSSYEQYF	-	TRBJ2-7	-	TRBV29-1
TGTGCCAGCGAACGGACCGGGGAGCTGTTTTTT	CASERTGELFF	-	TRBJ2-2	few	TRBV6-2/TRBV6-3
TGTGCCAGCAGTTACTCGAAGGGGGCCAACGTCCTGACTTTC	CASSYSKGANVLTF	-	TRBJ2-6	-	TRBV6-5
TGTGCCAGCAGTTACCTTTTGGGAGGGGACACTGAAGCTTTCTTT	CASSYLLGGDTEAFF	-	TRBJ1-1	-	TRBV6-2/TRBV6-3